These 10 T cell receptor beta chains were sequenced from one sample in a study of cytomegalovirus exposure and HLA in healthy donors. PCR was performed using 60 Vbeta and 13 Jbeta primers. Libraries were prepared by immunoSEQ multiplex PCR; TCRdb keeps only in-frame clonotypes and omits some of them. The sample records more than 95,000 clones, 64% being singletons. Source material: PBMCs. The source of these receptors is a man in his 60s in good health and CMV-seronegative.

This clone occurred a few times. The rearrangement joins TRBV29-1 to TRBJ2-3; TRBD2 matches 8 bases. CDR1 is SQVTM, CDR2 ANQGSEA, per germline. The CDR3 covers 15 residues. V lost 6 bases, J lost 0 bases, and 8 bases stayed unmatched. The DNA for the CDR3 is TGCAGCGTCGTTATAGCGGGGCCTAGCACAGATACGCAGTATTTT. It codes for CSVVIAGPSTDTQYF.

This sequence joins TRBV2 and TRBJ1-2; D is unclear. The V gene lost 6 bases and the J gene lost 8 bases, with 19 bases spanning the gap. From germline, CDR1 is SNHLY and CDR2 FYNNEI. This CDR3 has 14 amino acids. CDR3 protein: CASSALLITAGYTF. Written as DNA, the CDR3 is TGTGCCAGCAGCGCCCTATTAATCACCGCGGGCTACACCTTC.

The gene calls are TRBV30 and TRBJ1-4; maybe TRBD1 (5 bases). This CDR3 is 17 amino acids long. Germline CDR1 and CDR2: GTSNPN and SVGIG (reference sequence). The germline V and J ends were trimmed by 1 base and 2 bases, with 17 bases remaining between them. The CDR3 here is CAWSASRTAGTNEKLFF. CDR3 coding DNA: TGTGCCTGGAGTGCCTCCCGGACCGCAGGGACTAATGAAAAACTGTTTTTT.

The V and J genes are TRBV27 and TRBJ1-2; possibly TRBD1 for D (5 bases). From germline, CDR1 is MNHEY and CDR2 SMNVEV (reference sequence). CDR3 length: 18 residues. V gave up 8 bases and J gave up 5 bases, with 30 bases separating them. CDR3 loop: CASLLGQGGRGFLYGYTF. The CDR3 DNA is TGTGCCAGCCTACTCGGGCAGGGAGGGAGGGGCTTCCTATATGGCTACACCTTC.

The chain recombines TRBV4-1 with TRBJ2-7; D is uncertain. There are 13 residues in the CDR3. In germline, CDR1 is MGHRA, CDR2 YSYEKL. Deletions cut 1 base from V and 4 bases from J, with 8 bases between. CDR3 bases: TGCGCCAGCAGCCAAGCTGTGCAGTACGAGCAGTACTTC. This translates into CASSQAVQYEQYF.

This chain joins TRBV15 and TRBJ2-2; 8 bases are a match to TRBD1. This CDR3 is built from 16 residues. V lost 3 bases to trimming and J lost 4 bases; unmatched junction nucleotides: 7. CDR1 LNHNV and CDR2 YYDKDF come from the germline V gene (reference sequence). The CDR3 protein is CATSSYRGFATGELFF. CDR3 in DNA: TGTGCCACCAGCAGCTACAGGGGGTTCGCCACCGGGGAGCTGTTTTTT.

V is TRBV7-2 and J is TRBJ2-7; a weak D match, TRBD2 (5 bases). This CDR3 has 14 residues. CDR1 and CDR2 (germline): SGHTA, FQGNSA. V was cut by 3 bases and J by 4 bases, with 13 bases left in between. CDR3 sequence reads: CASSFKPGKYEQYF. For the CDR3, the DNA is TGTGCCAGCAGCTTTAAACCGGGGAAATACGAGCAGTACTTC.

The V and J genes are TRBV5-1 and TRBJ1-2, with D tentatively TRBD1 (5 bases). The CDR3 contains 12 residues. The V end lost 2 bases, the J end lost 6 bases, and 8 bases lay between the germline ends. From germline, CDR1 is SGHRS and CDR2 YFSETQ. CDR3 in amino acids: CASSFGGDGYTF. CDR3 bases: TGCGCCAGCAGCTTCGGGGGAGATGGCTACACCTTC.

This clone occurred a few times. The chain employs TRBV27 and TRBJ1-1; 10 nucleotides line up with TRBD1. From germline, CDR1 is MNHEY and CDR2 SMNVEV (reference sequence). The CDR3 covers 17 residues. J lost 2 bases, V lost 3 bases, and 9 bases had no gene match. This CDR3 reads CASSLGTGQGLNTEAFF. The CDR3 DNA reads as TGTGCCAGCAGTTTGGGTACGGGACAGGGGCTAAACACTGAAGCTTTCTTT.

Points on this clone: At one boundary the junction diverges from the germline segment, which might be a read error. This chain links TRBV6-1 with TRBJ2-7; the D gene is possibly TRBD1 (6 bases). CDR3 length equals 17 residues. Germline loops: CDR1 MNHNS, CDR2 SASEGT. The CDR3 DNA sequence: TGTGCCAGCCGTGATGAAATTAGGGGGAAAAGCTCCTACGAGCAGTACTTC. Translation gives CASRDEIRGKSSYEQYF.